This is a list of T cell receptor beta chains from one sample in a study of regulatory T cells in long-lasting Graves disease. TCRdb itself ran the multiplex PCR reads through MiXCR, one entry per CDR3 protein. The sample includes fewer than 350,000 distinct CDR3 sequences, about a sixth of them seen just once. The sample was peripheral blood mononuclear cells (PBMCs), taken at new diagnosis, from a patient treated with antithyroid drugs. The receptors were gathered from a female donor with Graves disease. CDR3s include the opening cysteine and the closing phenylalanine or tryptophan. Not all rows give a size; the values are once, few, many and, for expanded clones, a class.

clone_size: .; v_call: TRBV5-6; cdr3_aa: CASSLAVTGGSDTQYF
clone_size: many; v_call: TRBV27; cdr3_aa: CASSLGQSQETQYF
clone_size: .; v_call: TRBV12-3/TRBV12-4; cdr3_aa: CASSPTDGQGAHEQYF
clone_size: many; v_call: TRBV6-1; cdr3_aa: CASRRQQNYEQYF
clone_size: many; v_call: TRBV19; cdr3_aa: CASSISAGGTEAFF
clone_size: many; v_call: TRBV12-3/TRBV12-4; cdr3_aa: CASSLVGENNEQFF
clone_size: many; v_call: TRBV18; cdr3_aa: CASSPGTGQPQHF
clone_size: many; v_call: TRBV28; cdr3_aa: CASSLGANYGYTF
clone_size: many; v_call: TRBV11-3; cdr3_aa: CASSPGLAGPGSDEQFF
clone_size: many; v_call: TRBV2; cdr3_aa: CASSETGVEDTQYF
clone_size: few; v_call: TRBV19; cdr3_aa: CASSIRTGGPNYGYTF
clone_size: many; v_call: TRBV2; cdr3_aa: CASRVGDFANEQFF
clone_size: many; v_call: TRBV27; cdr3_aa: CASRVLGAGQGIGEQYF
clone_size: many; v_call: TRBV27; cdr3_aa: CASSFRGGSGEETQYF
clone_size: few; v_call: TRBV18; cdr3_aa: CASSPRQTSSYNEQFF
clone_size: once; v_call: TRBV12-3/TRBV12-4; cdr3_aa: CVSSFQGQMNEQFF
clone_size: many; v_call: TRBV20-1; cdr3_aa: CSANSALTGTDTQYF
clone_size: many; v_call: TRBV12-3/TRBV12-4; cdr3_aa: CATGAATEAFF
clone_size: many; v_call: TRBV9; cdr3_aa: CASSPEAGSWSTEAFF
clone_size: many; v_call: TRBV30; cdr3_aa: CAWSVIGGGSSYEQYF
clone_size: few; v_call: TRBV5-1; cdr3_aa: CASSLEGSGTGELFF
clone_size: .; v_call: TRBV10-2; cdr3_aa: CASSDFASGTYEQYF
clone_size: many; v_call: TRBV12-3/TRBV12-4; cdr3_aa: CASSVQTSGRDSDTQYF
clone_size: many; v_call: TRBV10-3; cdr3_aa: CAITPQVAGGPNEQFF
clone_size: .; v_call: TRBV2; cdr3_aa: CASSDRQGNEQFF
clone_size: many; v_call: TRBV27; cdr3_aa: CASGRGRSEAFF
clone_size: many; v_call: TRBV6-5; cdr3_aa: CASSYSYKEVETQYF
clone_size: many; v_call: TRBV15; cdr3_aa: CATSRDRTSGWPYEQYF
clone_size: many; v_call: TRBV11-2; cdr3_aa: CASSPVRGGHNEQFF
clone_size: many; v_call: TRBV30; cdr3_aa: CAWRPTRRGYNEQFF
clone_size: .; v_call: TRBV11-2; cdr3_aa: CASSQPGGNEQFF
clone_size: .; v_call: TRBV5-4; cdr3_aa: CASRRQYGDTEAFF
clone_size: many; v_call: TRBV7-9; cdr3_aa: CASRGGWGANVLTF
clone_size: many; v_call: TRBV6-5; cdr3_aa: CASSWSGTGGLYTEAFF
clone_size: many; v_call: TRBV19; cdr3_aa: CASSLTTGTGQSGKFGELFF
clone_size: .; v_call: TRBV12-5; cdr3_aa: CASGFGSNERFF
clone_size: many; v_call: TRBV28; cdr3_aa: CASSYEREIETQYF
clone_size: .; v_call: TRBV7-2; cdr3_aa: CASSSRTSGREQYF
clone_size: many; v_call: TRBV28; cdr3_aa: CATSRSGRAQETQYF
clone_size: many; v_call: TRBV2; cdr3_aa: CASRHPGQRIYEQYF
clone_size: .; v_call: TRBV27; cdr3_aa: CASSPNSLTSGSARGETQYF
clone_size: .; v_call: TRBV4-2; cdr3_aa: CASSLRGSAEITDTQYF
clone_size: .; v_call: TRBV14; cdr3_aa: CASSPGLRAYEQHF
clone_size: many; v_call: TRBV24-1; cdr3_aa: CATSDRQGVTEETQYF
clone_size: many; v_call: TRBV28; cdr3_aa: CASSLGSGANVLTF
clone_size: few; v_call: TRBV5-1; cdr3_aa: CASSLLAGGGSEETQYF
clone_size: many; v_call: TRBV6-1; cdr3_aa: CASARGGGTEAFF
clone_size: many; v_call: TRBV12-5; cdr3_aa: CASGSGKSSYNEQFF